This passage covers 29 T cell receptor beta chains from one sample sequenced in a study of T cells in Graves' hyperthyroidism and ophthalmopathy. Authors of the study amplified TCR beta CDR3 regions from RNA transcripts. An initial round of RT-PCR targeting the TCR CDR3 relied on the HTBI primer set. TCRdb re-analysed the multiplex PCR reads in MiXCR, keeping a single row per CDR3 protein. Of hundreds of thousands of distinct CDR3 sequences listed, less than 25% are singletons. Sequencing used blood. The receptor set was obtained from a man aged 30 to 39 with Graves' ophthalmopathy.

Concerning this clonotype itself: This could be a read error, since a much larger clone is one nucleotide away. The chain is built from TRBV30 and TRBJ2-7; 10 bases agree with TRBD1. This CDR3 region has 16 residues. V was clipped by 1 base and J by 3 bases; unmatched bases: 9. The germline CDR1 and CDR2 sequences are GTSNPN and SVGIG (reference sequence). Here the CDR3 DNA reads TGTGCCTGGAGTGCACGTCGGGACAGGGGAAACTACGAGCAGTACTTC. Its protein is CAWSARRDRGNYEQYF.

This clonotype was recorded at least ten times. The CDR3 sequence: CASSRGGLADTDTQYF. The CDR3 DNA sequence: TGTGCCAGCAGCCGCGGGGGGCTAGCCGACACAGATACGCAGTATTTT. J is TRBJ2-3 and V is TRBV28, with 8 bases lining up with TRBD2. The CDR3 loop spans 16 amino acids. The germline V gene has CDR1 MDHEN and CDR2 SYDVKM. Trimming took 6 bases from V and 2 from J; bases not matched to a gene: 10.

To note about this clonotype: With a much larger clone just one base away, this may be a read error. The rearrangement links TRBV6-1 to TRBJ1-5; D gene uncertain. The CDR3 has 14 residues. V was trimmed by 3 bases and J by 0 bases, leaving 6 bases between them. Germline V gene data show CDR1 as MNHNS and CDR2 as SASEGT. The CDR3 nucleotides read TGTGCCAGCAGTGAGAGGCATAGCAATCAGCCCCAGCATTTT. Encoded protein: CASSERHSNQPQHF.

This clonotype has at least ten counts. The V call is TRBV28, the J call TRBJ2-5; weak D call: TRBD1 (6 bases). CDR1 and CDR2 (germline): MDHEN, SYDVKM. V was trimmed by 3 bases and J by 5 bases, leaving 16 bases between them. The CDR3 consists of 15 residues. CDR3: CASSLGALGSETQYF. As DNA, the CDR3 is TGTGCCAGCAGTTTGGGGGCGCTGGGTTCGGAGACCCAGTACTTC. Based on the CDR3 plus reference TRBV28 and TRBJ2-5, the full variable domain is DVKVTQSSRYLVKRTGEKVFLECVQDMDHENMFWYRQDPGLGLRLIYFSYDVKMKEKGDIPEGYSVSREKKERFSLILESASTNQTSMYLCASSLGALGSETQYFGPGTRLLVL.

This clonotype has just a few counts. V usage is TRBV5-1 and J usage is TRBJ2-7; maybe TRBD2 (6 bases). The CDR3 is 14 residues long. From germline, CDR1 is SGHRS and CDR2 YFSETQ. The germline V and J ends were trimmed by 5 bases and 3 bases, with 15 bases remaining between them. CDR3 DNA: TGCGCCAGCAGAGGAACGGGAGCTTTCTACGAGCAGTACTTC. It specifies CASRGTGAFYEQYF. The full variable domain, in which reference TRBV5-1 and TRBJ2-7 provide the parts outside the CDR3, is KAGVTQTPRYLIKTRGQQVTLSCSPISGHRSVSWYQQTPGQGLQFLFEYFSETQRNKGNFPGRFSGRQFSNSRSEMNVSTLELGDSALYLCASRGTGAFYEQYFGPGTRLTVT.

This chain links TRBV20-1 with TRBJ2-5, with 10 bases identical to TRBD1. This CDR3 has 14 amino acids. The V gene end was trimmed by 3 bases and the J gene end by 4 bases; junction bases not matched to a gene: 5. Germline-derived CDR1 and CDR2 are DFQATT and SNEGSKA (reference sequence). CDR3 sequence (DNA): TGCAGTGCTAGCCTCGGGACAGGGGTAGAGACCCAGTACTTC. Translating it yields CSASLGTGVETQYF.

This clonotype has a count of ten or more. This rearrangement joins TRBV30 to TRBJ2-1, with D possibly being TRBD1 or TRBD2 (5 bases each). Germline loops: CDR1 GTSNPN, CDR2 SVGIG (reference sequence). V shed 2 bases and J shed 8 bases, with 16 bases lying between them. This CDR3 is 14 amino acids long. The CDR3 DNA is TGTGCCTGGAGTATGGGGACCCCGTTGGATGAGCAGTTCTTC. It encodes CAWSMGTPLDEQFF.

This rearrangement joins TRBV6-2 or TRBV6-3 to TRBJ2-5; D is unclear. There are 15 residues in the CDR3. The V gene's germline CDR1 is MNHEY and CDR2 SVGEGT. V was trimmed by 10 bases and J by 4 bases, leaving 22 bases between them. CDR3 nucleotides: TGTGCCACCCTCCCTCGACGGATCCCACGAGAGACCCAGTACTTC. Protein sequence: CATLPRRIPRETQYF.

The chain combines TRBV12-3 or TRBV12-4 with TRBJ2-2; 11 positions agree with TRBD2. Unmatched junction bases numbered 6, after V lost 0 bases and J lost 6 bases. The CDR3 is 17 amino acids. The DNA for the CDR3 is TGTGCCAGCAGTTTAGCACCCGGGACTAGCGGTGCCGGGGAGCTGTTTTTT. Residues: CASSLAPGTSGAGELFF.

This clonotype showed up many times. V gene TRBV28 combines with J gene TRBJ2-7; 7 nucleotides match TRBD1. The V and J ends lost 5 bases and 5 bases, in that order; junction bases with no gene match: 6. The CDR3 length is 13 residues. Germline V CDR1 and CDR2: MDHEN, SYDVKM. CDR3 sequence (DNA): TGTGCCAGCAGTCCCACGACAGGGAACGAGCAGTACTTC. Encoded protein: CASSPTTGNEQYF.

This clonotype was detected ten times or more. J is TRBJ1-5 and V is TRBV6-5; 7 positions match TRBD1. Germline assignment: CDR1 MNHEY and CDR2 SVGAGI. V was pared by 2 bases and J by 2 bases, with 9 bases of the junction left unmatched. The CDR3 spans 17 residues. CDR3 sequence: CASSYLRQGSGNQPQHF. As DNA, the CDR3 is TGTGCCAGCAGTTACCTTCGACAGGGCTCGGGCAATCAGCCCCAGCATTTT.

This clonotype was seen at least ten times. The rearrangement joins TRBV5-1 to TRBJ2-5; 7 bases agree with TRBD2. CDR1 is SGHRS, CDR2 YFSETQ, per germline. CDR3 length equals 18 residues. J lost 2 bases, V lost 7 bases, and 20 bases had no gene match. The CDR3 protein is CASSKWEGRAMGQETQYF. The CDR3 region has the DNA TGCGCCAGCTCGAAGTGGGAGGGCAGGGCCATGGGGCAAGAGACCCAGTACTTC.

This clonotype was counted only a few times. V and J are TRBV10-3 and TRBJ2-3; TRBD2 is a possible D gene (5 bases). V gave up 10 bases and J gave up 6 bases, with 20 bases separating them. The CDR3 runs to 14 residues. Germline values: CDR1 ENHRY, CDR2 SYGVKD. CDR3 in DNA: TGTGCCACCGGACTTCGCTCGGATGGGGATACGCAGTATTTT. This encodes CATGLRSDGDTQYF.

This chain uses TRBV6-1 with TRBJ2-2; TRBD2 aligns across 8 bases. CDR1 MNHNS and CDR2 SASEGT come from the germline V gene. The CDR3 extends over 13 amino acids. V lost 5 bases to trimming and J lost 7 bases; unmatched junction nucleotides: 3. The CDR3 loop reads CASSFSGSGELFF. The CDR3 nucleotides read TGTGCCAGCAGTTTCAGCGGGAGCGGGGAGCTGTTTTTT.

This clonotype has only a few counts. The genes are TRBV6-1 and TRBJ2-1; 8 nucleotides align to TRBD1. The CDR3 extends over 18 amino acids. V trimming: 5 bases; J trimming: 2 bases; junction bases outside the gene matches: 14. CDR1 and CDR2 from the germline V gene are MNHNS and SASEGT. CDR3 in amino acids: CASSLGQGLTPAYNEQFF. The CDR3 DNA follows: TGTGCCAGCAGTCTTGGACAGGGATTAACACCAGCCTACAATGAGCAGTTCTTC.

The V gene is TRBV7-3, the J gene TRBJ1-1, with D possibly matching TRBD1 (5 bases). The CDR3 length is 14 residues. Germline lookup yields CDR1 SGHTA and CDR2 FQGTGA. The V and J ends lost 1 base and 6 bases respectively, with 12 bases between them. The CDR3 DNA sequence: TGTGCCAGCAGCTTAATAGGGGCAGACCCTGAAGCTTTCTTT. Amino acid sequence: CASSLIGADPEAFF.

This clonotype was found many times. The V gene is TRBV11-3, the J gene TRBJ1-5; no clear D. Looked up from germline, CDR1 is SGHNT and CDR2 is YENEEA. The CDR3 is made up of 13 amino acids. V lost 6 bases and J 0 bases, leaving 6 bases between the germline ends. CDR3: CASRTFSNQPQHF. The CDR3 DNA is TGTGCCAGCAGGACCTTTAGCAATCAGCCCCAGCATTTT.

This clonotype was detected ten times or more. The chain has TRBV7-9 and TRBJ2-3; D unresolved. CDR3 length: 12 amino acids. The V and J ends lost 0 bases and 6 bases respectively, with 4 bases between them. Germline loops: CDR1 SEHNR, CDR2 FQNEAQ (reference sequence). Here the CDR3 DNA reads TGTGCCAGCAGCTTAGCTGTGGATACGCAGTATTTT. The encoded protein is CASSLAVDTQYF.

The chain employs TRBV3-1 and TRBJ1-3; D perhaps matches TRBD1 (5 bases). From germline, CDR1 is LGHDT and CDR2 YNNKEL (reference sequence). The CDR3 loop spans 15 amino acids. The V end was cut by 7 bases, the J end by 1 base, with 14 bases between. CDR3 bases: TGTGCCAGCACCCTGGGGCCGACGTCTGGAAACACCATATATTTT. It encodes CASTLGPTSGNTIYF.

This clonotype has just a few counts. J is TRBJ2-7 and V is TRBV19; the match to TRBD1 covers 8 bases. The CDR3 length is 14 residues. J lost 2 bases, V lost 3 bases, and 3 bases had no gene match. Per the germline V gene, CDR1 is LNHDA and CDR2 is SQIVND (reference sequence). The CDR3 coding sequence is TGTGCCAGTAGTATTGGGACAGGAGCCTACGAGCAGTACTTC. Translating gives CASSIGTGAYEQYF.

This clonotype was recorded at least ten times. This chain joins TRBV3-1 and TRBJ2-7; 10 bases map to TRBD1. This CDR3 is built from 14 residues. CDR1 is LGHDT, CDR2 YNNKEL, per germline (reference sequence). Trimming cost V 2 bases and J 3 bases; bases outside gene matches: 1. CDR3 sequence: CASSQRTGGYEQYF. The CDR3 DNA is TGTGCCAGCAGCCAAAGGACAGGGGGCTACGAGCAGTACTTC.

Ten or more counts support this clonotype. The rearrangement uses TRBV11-2 and TRBJ1-1; no definite D call. The CDR3 covers 14 residues. The germline V gene encodes CDR1 SGHAT and CDR2 FQNNGV. Trimming took off 5 bases at V and 1 base at J, with 11 bases between the two ends. The DNA for the CDR3 is TGTGCCAGCAGCCCCTCGGACGGGAACACTGAAGCTTTCTTT. Protein sequence: CASSPSDGNTEAFF.

This clonotype was recorded at least ten times. The chain links TRBV7-2 to TRBJ2-3; 7 positions match TRBD2. Germline V gene lookup returns CDR1 SGHTA and CDR2 FQGNSA. With V trimmed by 5 bases and J by 1 base, 12 bases remained unmatched. The CDR3 is made up of 17 amino acids. The CDR3 nucleotides read TGTGCCAGCAGCCCTAGGGGAGGGACTCTCGGCACAGATACGCAGTATTTT. It codes for CASSPRGGTLGTDTQYF.

This clonotype was detected ten times or more. V gene TRBV20-1 combines with J gene TRBJ1-2; 7 positions agree with TRBD1. V shed 6 bases and J 1 base; nucleotides not matched to a gene: 5. The CDR3 is made up of 13 amino acids. Per the germline V gene, CDR1 is DFQATT and CDR2 is SNEGSKA (reference sequence). CDR3 residues: CSAPGQNNYGYTF. The CDR3 bases are TGCAGTGCCCCGGGACAGAATAACTATGGCTACACCTTC.

This clonotype came up many times. The CDR3: CASSSPGTSGDYEQYF. The CDR3 coding sequence is TGTGCCAGCAGCTCCCCCGGAACTAGCGGAGACTACGAGCAGTACTTC. V usage is TRBV7-9 and J usage is TRBJ2-7, with 8 bases matching TRBD2. This CDR3 has 16 residues. CDR1 is SEHNR and CDR2 is FQNEAQ in the germline V gene (reference sequence). The J segment lost 3 bases and the V segment lost 4 bases, leaving 11 bases of the junction unmatched.

The rearrangement joins TRBV20-1 to TRBJ1-5; D is unclear. Germline CDR1 DFQATT, CDR2 SNEGSKA (reference sequence). V was pared by 2 bases and J by 4 bases, with 18 bases between. This CDR3 spans 16 amino acids. As DNA, the CDR3 is TGCAGTGCTAGACGGGCGGGGTGGTACGGGAATCAGCCCCAGCATTTT. Encoded protein: CSARRAGWYGNQPQHF.

This clonotype was detected ten times or more. This chain uses TRBV4-3 with TRBJ2-7; 7 nucleotides align to TRBD1. With V trimmed by 0 bases and J by 6 bases, 8 bases remained unmatched. The CDR3 covers 15 residues. Germline V CDR1 and CDR2: LGHNA, YSLEER. DNA of the CDR3: TGCGCCAGCAGCCAAGATCGAAACAGGGGTGCCGAGCAGTACTTC. This translates into CASSQDRNRGAEQYF.

This clonotype was observed a handful of times. This chain uses TRBV28 with TRBJ1-5; 7 bases align to TRBD1. The CDR3 sequence is 15 residues long. The germline gives CDR1 MDHEN, CDR2 SYDVKM. V shed 5 bases, J shed 7 bases, and the junction held 11 bases outside the gene matches. CDR3 coding DNA: TGTGCCAGCAGTCTGAACACAGGGGCGGCGCAGCCCCAGCATTTT. It codes for CASSLNTGAAQPQHF.

This clonotype was seen a handful of times. The rearrangement joins TRBV19 to TRBJ2-2, with 14 bases that match TRBD2. From germline, CDR1 is LNHDA and CDR2 SQIVND (reference sequence). J lost 1 base, V lost 6 bases, and 4 bases had no gene match. This CDR3 contains 17 residues. This CDR3 is CASRGTSGRGNTGELFF. In nucleotides, the CDR3 is TGTGCCAGTAGGGGGACTAGCGGGAGAGGGAACACCGGGGAGCTGTTTTTT.